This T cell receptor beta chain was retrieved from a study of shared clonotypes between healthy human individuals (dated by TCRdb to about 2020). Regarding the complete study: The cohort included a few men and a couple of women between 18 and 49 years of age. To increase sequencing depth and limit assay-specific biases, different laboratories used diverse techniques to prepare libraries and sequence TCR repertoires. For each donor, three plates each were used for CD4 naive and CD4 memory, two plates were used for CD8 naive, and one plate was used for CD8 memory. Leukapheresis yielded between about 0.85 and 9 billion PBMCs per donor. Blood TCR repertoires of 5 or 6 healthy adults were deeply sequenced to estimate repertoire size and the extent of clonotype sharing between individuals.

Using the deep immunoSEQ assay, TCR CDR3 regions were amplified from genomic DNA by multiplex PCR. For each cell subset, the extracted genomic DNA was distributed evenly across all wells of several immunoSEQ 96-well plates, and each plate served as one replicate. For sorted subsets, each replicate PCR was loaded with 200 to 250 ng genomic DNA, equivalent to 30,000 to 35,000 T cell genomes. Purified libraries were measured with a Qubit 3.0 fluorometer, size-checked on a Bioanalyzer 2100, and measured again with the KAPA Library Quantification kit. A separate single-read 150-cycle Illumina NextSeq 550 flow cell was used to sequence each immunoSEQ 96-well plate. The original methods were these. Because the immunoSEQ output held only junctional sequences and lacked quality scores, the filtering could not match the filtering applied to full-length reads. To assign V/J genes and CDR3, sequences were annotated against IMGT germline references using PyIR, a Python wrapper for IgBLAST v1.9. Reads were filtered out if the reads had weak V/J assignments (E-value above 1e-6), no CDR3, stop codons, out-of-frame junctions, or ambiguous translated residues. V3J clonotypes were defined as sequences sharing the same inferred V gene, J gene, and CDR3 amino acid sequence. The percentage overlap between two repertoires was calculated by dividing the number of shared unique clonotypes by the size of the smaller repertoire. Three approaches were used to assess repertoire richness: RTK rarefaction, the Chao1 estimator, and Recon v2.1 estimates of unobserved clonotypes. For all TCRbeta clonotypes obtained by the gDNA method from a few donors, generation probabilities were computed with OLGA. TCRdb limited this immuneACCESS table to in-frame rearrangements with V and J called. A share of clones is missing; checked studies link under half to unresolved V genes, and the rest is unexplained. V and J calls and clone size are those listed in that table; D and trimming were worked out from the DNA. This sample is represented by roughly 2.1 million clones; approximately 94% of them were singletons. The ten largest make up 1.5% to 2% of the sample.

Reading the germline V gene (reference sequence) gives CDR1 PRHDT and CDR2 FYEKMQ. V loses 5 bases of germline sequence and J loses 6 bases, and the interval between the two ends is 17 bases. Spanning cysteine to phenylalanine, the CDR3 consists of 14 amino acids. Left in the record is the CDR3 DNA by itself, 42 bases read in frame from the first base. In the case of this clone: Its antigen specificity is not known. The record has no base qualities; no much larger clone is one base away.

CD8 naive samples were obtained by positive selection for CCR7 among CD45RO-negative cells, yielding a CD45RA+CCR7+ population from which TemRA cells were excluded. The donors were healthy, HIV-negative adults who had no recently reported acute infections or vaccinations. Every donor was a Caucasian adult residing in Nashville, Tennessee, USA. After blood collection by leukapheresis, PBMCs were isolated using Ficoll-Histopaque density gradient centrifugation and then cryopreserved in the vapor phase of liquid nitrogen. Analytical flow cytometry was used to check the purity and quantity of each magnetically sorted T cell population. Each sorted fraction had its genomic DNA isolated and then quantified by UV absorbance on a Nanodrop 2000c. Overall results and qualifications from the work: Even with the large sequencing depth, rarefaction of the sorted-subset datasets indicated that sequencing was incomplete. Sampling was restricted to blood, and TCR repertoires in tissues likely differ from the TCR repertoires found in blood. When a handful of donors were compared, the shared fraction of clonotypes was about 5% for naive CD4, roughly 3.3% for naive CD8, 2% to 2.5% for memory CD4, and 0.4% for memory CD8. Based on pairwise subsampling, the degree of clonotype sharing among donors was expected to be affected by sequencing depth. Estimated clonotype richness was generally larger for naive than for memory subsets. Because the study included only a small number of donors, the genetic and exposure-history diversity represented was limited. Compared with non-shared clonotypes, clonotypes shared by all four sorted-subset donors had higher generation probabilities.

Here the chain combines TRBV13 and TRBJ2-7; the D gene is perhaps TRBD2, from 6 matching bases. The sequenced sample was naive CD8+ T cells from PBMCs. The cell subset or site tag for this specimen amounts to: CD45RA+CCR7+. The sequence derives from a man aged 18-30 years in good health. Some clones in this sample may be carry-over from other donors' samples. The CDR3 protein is CASSPRPGEIEQYF. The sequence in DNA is TGTGCCAGCAGCCCAAGGCCGGGAGAGATCGAGCAGTACTTC.